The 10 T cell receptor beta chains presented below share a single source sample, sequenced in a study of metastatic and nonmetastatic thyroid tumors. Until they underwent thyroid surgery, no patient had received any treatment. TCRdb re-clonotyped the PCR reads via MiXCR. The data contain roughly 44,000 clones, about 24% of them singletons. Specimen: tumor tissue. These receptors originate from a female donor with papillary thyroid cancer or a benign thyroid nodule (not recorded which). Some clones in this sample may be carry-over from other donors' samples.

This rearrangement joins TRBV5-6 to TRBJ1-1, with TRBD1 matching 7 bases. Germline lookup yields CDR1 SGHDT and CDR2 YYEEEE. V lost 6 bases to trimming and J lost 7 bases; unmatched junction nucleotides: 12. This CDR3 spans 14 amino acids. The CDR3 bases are TGTGCCAGCACGACAGGGTCCAGAACAGGTGAAGCTTTCTTT. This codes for CASTTGSRTGEAFF. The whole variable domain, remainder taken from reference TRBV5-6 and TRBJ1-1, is DAGVTQSPTHLIKTRGQQVTLRCSPKSGHDTVSWYQQALGQGPQFIFQYYEEEERQRGNFPDRFSGHQFPNYSSELNVNALLLGDSALYLCASTTGSRTGEAFFGQGTRLTVV.

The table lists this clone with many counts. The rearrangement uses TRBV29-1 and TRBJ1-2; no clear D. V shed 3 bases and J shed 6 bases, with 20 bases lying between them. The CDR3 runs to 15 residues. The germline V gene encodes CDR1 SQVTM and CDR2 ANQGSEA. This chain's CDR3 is CSVDRAWSQTNGYTF. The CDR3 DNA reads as TGCAGCGTTGACAGAGCTTGGAGTCAGACCAATGGCTACACCTTC.

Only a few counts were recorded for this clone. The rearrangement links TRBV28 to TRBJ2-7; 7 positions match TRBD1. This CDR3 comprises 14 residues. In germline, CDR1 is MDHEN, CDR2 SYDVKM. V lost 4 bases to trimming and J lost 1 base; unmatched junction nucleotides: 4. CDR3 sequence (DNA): TGTGCCAGCAGTTCCGGGACAGCTTCCTACGAGCAGTACTTC. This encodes CASSSGTASYEQYF.

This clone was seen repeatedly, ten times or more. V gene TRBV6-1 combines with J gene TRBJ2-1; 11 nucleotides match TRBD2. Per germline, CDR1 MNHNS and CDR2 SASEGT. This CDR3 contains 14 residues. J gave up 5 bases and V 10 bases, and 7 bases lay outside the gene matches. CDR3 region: CATSGTSGNNEQFF. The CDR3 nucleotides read TGTGCCACCTCCGGGACTAGCGGTAACAATGAGCAGTTCTTC.

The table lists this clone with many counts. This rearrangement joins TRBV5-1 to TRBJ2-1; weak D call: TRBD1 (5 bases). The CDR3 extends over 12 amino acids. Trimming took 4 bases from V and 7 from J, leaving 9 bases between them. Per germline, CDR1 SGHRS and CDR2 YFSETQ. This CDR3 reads CASSGRTNEQFF. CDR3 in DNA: TGCGCCAGCAGCGGACGGACAAATGAGCAGTTCTTC.

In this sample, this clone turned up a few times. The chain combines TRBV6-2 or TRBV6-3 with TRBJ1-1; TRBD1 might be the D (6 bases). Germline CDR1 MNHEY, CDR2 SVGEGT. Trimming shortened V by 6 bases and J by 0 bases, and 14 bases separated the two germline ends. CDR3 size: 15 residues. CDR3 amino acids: CASRYRDFLNTEAFF. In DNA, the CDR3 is TGTGCCAGCAGATACAGGGATTTTTTGAACACTGAAGCTTTCTTT.

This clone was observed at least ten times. CDR3 region: CASSQEGGGYGYTF. The CDR3 DNA reads TGCGCCAGCAGCCAAGAGGGTGGAGGCTATGGCTACACCTTC. The chain links TRBV4-1 to TRBJ1-2, with D unresolved. This CDR3 has 14 amino acids. Looked up from germline, CDR1 is MGHRA and CDR2 is YSYEKL. Trimming removed 0 bases from V and 4 bases from J, with 9 bases in between.

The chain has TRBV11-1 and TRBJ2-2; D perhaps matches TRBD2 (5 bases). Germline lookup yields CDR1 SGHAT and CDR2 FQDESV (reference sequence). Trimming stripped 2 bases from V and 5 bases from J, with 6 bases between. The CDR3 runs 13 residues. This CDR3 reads CASSLTGTGELFF. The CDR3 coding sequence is TGTGCCAGCAGCTTAACGGGGACCGGGGAGCTGTTTTTT.

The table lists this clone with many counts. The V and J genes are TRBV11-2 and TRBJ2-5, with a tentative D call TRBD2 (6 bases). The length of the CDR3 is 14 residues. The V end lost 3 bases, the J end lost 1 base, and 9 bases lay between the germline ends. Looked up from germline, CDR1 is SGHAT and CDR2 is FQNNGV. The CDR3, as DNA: TGTGCCAGCAGCTTCCAGCGGGCCCAAGAGACCCAGTACTTC. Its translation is CASSFQRAQETQYF.

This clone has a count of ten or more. This chain's CDR3 is CASSEFSGYSNEKLFF. The CDR3, as DNA: TGTGCCAGCAGTGAGTTTTCAGGTTATTCGAATGAAAAACTGTTTTTT. The rearrangement links TRBV6-1 to TRBJ1-4; D is unclear. V dropped 3 bases and J dropped 5 bases, with 16 bases sitting between them. This CDR3 has 16 residues. The germline CDR1 and CDR2 sequences are MNHNS and SASEGT.